The 9 T cell receptor beta chains in this list originate from one sample, sequenced in a study of tumor-infiltrating lymphocytes in oesophageal squamous cell carcinoma. TCRdb reprocessed the PCR reads with MiXCR, giving one entry per CDR3 protein. The sample has around 13,000 distinct CDR3 sequences, roughly 60% seen once. Source material: esophageal tumor tissue. Every receptor here comes from a female donor with esophageal squamous cell carcinoma.

In its sample, this clonotype was seen a few times. The chain joins TRBV7-9 to TRBJ2-1; perhaps D is TRBD1 or TRBD2 (5 bases each). The ends were cut back, 1 base at V and 7 bases at J, with 11 bases in the middle. Germline CDR1 is SEHNR and CDR2 is FQNEAQ (reference sequence). The CDR3 covers 14 residues. The CDR3 sequence: CASSLGGSRNEQFF. CDR3 coding DNA: TGTGCCAGCAGCTTAGGGGGGAGTAGGAATGAGCAGTTCTTC.

This clonotype was found a few times. The chain couples TRBV7-3 to TRBJ2-1; D may be TRBD2 (6 bases). CDR3 size: 16 residues. V was cut by 2 bases and J by 6 bases, with 17 bases left in between. Germline CDR1 SGHTA, CDR2 FQGTGA. CDR3 sequence: CASSLGSSGLANEQFF. The DNA for the CDR3 is TGTGCCAGCAGCTTAGGCAGTAGCGGTCTGGCCAATGAGCAGTTCTTC. Full variable domain (rest looked up from reference TRBV7-3 and TRBJ2-1): GAGVSQTPSNKVTEKGKYVELRCDPISGHTALYWYRQSLGQGPEFLIYFQGTGAADDSGLPNDRFFAVRPEGSVSTLKIQRTERGDSAVYLCASSLGSSGLANEQFFGPGTRLTVL.

This chain joins TRBV6-1 and TRBJ2-3; 9 nucleotides agree with TRBD1. This CDR3 has 14 residues. In germline, CDR1 is MNHNS, CDR2 SASEGT. V dropped 6 bases and J dropped 3; count of bases not matched to a gene: 4. CDR3 DNA: TGTGCCAGCAGAGTACAGGGGGCTACAGATACGCAGTATTTT. Protein product: CASRVQGATDTQYF.

This clonotype came up many times. The chain recombines TRBV12-3 or TRBV12-4 with TRBJ2-5; TRBD1 might be the D (6 bases). The J call is uncertain, as TRBJ2-7 better fits the DNA end. The length of the CDR3 is 13 residues. The DNA for the CDR3 is TGTGCCAGCAGCCCGGTGCAGGGGACCGAGCAGTACTTC. Translation: CASSPVQGTEQYF.

J is TRBJ2-7 and V is TRBV7-9, with D maybe TRBD2 (6 bases). The J call is uncertain, as TRBJ2-1 better fits the DNA end. CDR3 size: 15 residues. The V gene's germline CDR1 is SEHNR and CDR2 FQNEAQ (reference sequence). The CDR3 here is CASSPRDSPYNEQFF. DNA of the CDR3: TGTGCCAGCAGCCCACGGGACTCCCCCTACAATGAGCAGTTCTTC.

This clonotype was seen more than once but under ten times. The CDR3 does not end in the conserved phenylalanine or tryptophan, so this is likely a read error. It is unclear where the CDR3 begins or ends on the DNA, so no DNA is shown, and the CDR3 is as TCRdb lists it. This chain joins TRBV7-3 and TRBJ2-3; no DNA check was done on the table's D call, TRBD1. Germline lookup yields CDR1 SGHTA and CDR2 FQGTGA. The CDR3 contains 16 residues when both ends are counted. The CDR3 loop reads CASSPMGGVHEQYFGP.

This sequence joins TRBV11-2 and TRBJ2-6, with 8 bases matching TRBD2. The J call may be incorrect, as the DNA end agrees better with TRBJ2-5. The germline CDR1 and CDR2 sequences are SGHAT and FQNNGV. The CDR3 contains 13 residues. CDR3 protein: CASGAGGQETQYF. CDR3 DNA: TGTGCCAGCGGTGCGGGAGGCCAAGAGACCCAGTACTTC.

Concerning this clonotype: This may arise from a read error, as a much more abundant clone is one base away. V is TRBV7-3 and J is TRBJ2-1; 9 nucleotides match TRBD1. The J call may be faulty, since TRBJ2-7 better matches the DNA end. There are 16 residues in the CDR3. CDR1 and CDR2 (germline): SGHTA, FQGTGA. CDR3 loop: CASSLRGTGINNEQYF. Here the CDR3 DNA reads TGTGCCAGCAGCTTAAGGGGGACAGGGATCAACAATGAGCAGTACTTC.

This chain connects TRBV7-2 to TRBJ2-7; D is ambiguous. The J call may be faulty, since TRBJ2-1 better matches the DNA end. The CDR3 covers 15 residues. Looked up from germline, CDR1 is SGHTA and CDR2 is FQGNSA. The CDR3 bases are TGTGCCAGCAGCGTGGATGTACAGTCCTACAATGAGCAGTTCTTC. This sequence encodes CASSVDVQSYNEQFF.